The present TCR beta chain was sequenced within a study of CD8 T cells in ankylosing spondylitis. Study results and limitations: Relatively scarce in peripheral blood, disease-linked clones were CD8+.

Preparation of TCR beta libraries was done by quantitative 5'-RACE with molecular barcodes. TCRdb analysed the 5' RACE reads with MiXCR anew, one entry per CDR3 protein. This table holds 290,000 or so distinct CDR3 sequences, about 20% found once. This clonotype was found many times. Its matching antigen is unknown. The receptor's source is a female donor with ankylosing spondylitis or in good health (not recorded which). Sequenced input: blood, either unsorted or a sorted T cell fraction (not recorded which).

CDR3 DNA: TGTGCCAGCAGTTTGGGGCAGGGTCCCTACGAGCAGTACTTC. Residues: CASSLGQGPYEQYF. The chain combines TRBV12-3 or TRBV12-4 with TRBJ2-7; weak D call: TRBD1 (5 bases). The CDR3 has 14 residues. The V and J ends lost 3 bases and 2 bases respectively, with 11 bases between them.